This TCR beta chain was sequenced during a study of blood T cell repertoires in COVID-19. Study-level background: The origin of the acute and convalescent COVID-19 samples was the United States, Italy and Spain. PBMCs, B-cell-depleted T cells, or T cells provided the cDNA or gDNA that made up the material.

Study processing details: Cell counts per sample came from amplifying reference gene primers. The assay was immunoSEQ multiplex PCR, and TCRdb's table has in-frame clones only and misses some. That table is the source of V, J and clone size, and D and trimming were worked out from the DNA. Of 100,000 to 150,000 clones detected, over 75% appear once; the ten largest clones hold more than 2%. Germline V CDR1 and CDR2: SGHRS, YFSETQ. The CDR3 runs 14 residues. The V gene lost 2 bases and the J gene lost 7 bases, with 15 bases spanning the gap. Only a few counts were recorded for this clone. Sequencing was carried out using peripheral blood. The receptor's source is a man between 65 and 80 years old with active COVID-19. This rearrangement joins TRBV5-1 to TRBJ1-2; possible D gene TRBD1, 6 bases. CDR3 loop: CASSFSTGLGGYTF. The CDR3 nucleotides read TGCGCCAGCAGCTTCTCCACAGGGCTAGGTGGCTACACCTTC.